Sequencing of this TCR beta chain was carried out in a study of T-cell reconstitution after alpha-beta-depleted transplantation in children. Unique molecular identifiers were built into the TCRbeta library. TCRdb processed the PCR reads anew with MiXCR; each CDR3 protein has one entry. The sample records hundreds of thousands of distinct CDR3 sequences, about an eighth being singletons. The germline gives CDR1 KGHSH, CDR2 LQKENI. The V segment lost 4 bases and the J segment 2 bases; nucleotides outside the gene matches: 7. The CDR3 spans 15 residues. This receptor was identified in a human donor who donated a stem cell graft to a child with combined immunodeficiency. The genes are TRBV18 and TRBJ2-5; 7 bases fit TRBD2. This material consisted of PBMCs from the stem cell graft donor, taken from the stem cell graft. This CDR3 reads CASSLAAAGQETQYF. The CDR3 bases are TGTGCCAGCTCACTCGCAGCAGCGGGGCAAGAGACCCAGTACTTC.